Below, one T cell receptor beta chain is given with its context. The sample comes from a study of T cell changes during pregnancy in multiple sclerosis. Assay used: immunoSEQ multiplex PCR; TCRdb lists only in-frame clones, some missing. The sample holds about 74,000 clones, around nine tenths seen once. The sequencing used peripheral blood, collected before pregnancy. This clonotype was sampled from a female donor with multiple sclerosis, enrolled in a pregnancy study.

The DNA of the CDR3 is TGTGCCAGCAGGTCTAGCGAAGGCACAGATACGCAGTATTTT. Residues: CASRSSEGTDTQYF. This sequence joins TRBV6-4 and TRBJ2-3; D might be TRBD2 (6 bases). Deletions cut 6 bases from V and 1 base from J, with 11 bases between. The germline gives CDR1 MRHNA, CDR2 SNTAGT. The CDR3 totals 14 residues.